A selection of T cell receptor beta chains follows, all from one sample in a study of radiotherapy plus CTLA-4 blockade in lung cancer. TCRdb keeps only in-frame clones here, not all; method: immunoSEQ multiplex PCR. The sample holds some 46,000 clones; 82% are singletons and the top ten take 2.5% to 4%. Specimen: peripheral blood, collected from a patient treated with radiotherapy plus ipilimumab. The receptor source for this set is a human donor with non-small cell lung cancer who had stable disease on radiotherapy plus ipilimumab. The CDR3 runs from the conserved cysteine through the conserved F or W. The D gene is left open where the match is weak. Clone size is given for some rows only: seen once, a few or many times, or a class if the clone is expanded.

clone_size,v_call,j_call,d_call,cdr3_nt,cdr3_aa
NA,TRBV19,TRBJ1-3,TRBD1,TGTGCCAGTAGTACAGGGGGAACGGGAAACACCATATATTTT,CASSTGGTGNTIYF
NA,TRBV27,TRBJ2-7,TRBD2,TGTGCCAGCAGCCCTAGGACTAGCGAAGCCTACGAGCAGTACTTC,CASSPRTSEAYEQYF
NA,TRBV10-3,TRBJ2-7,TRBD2,TGTGCCATCAAGACTAGCGGATCCTACGAGCAGTACTTC,CAIKTSGSYEQYF
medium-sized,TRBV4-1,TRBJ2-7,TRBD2,TGCGCCAGCAGCCAAGATCTTAGCGGGAAGGTCGAGCAGTACTTC,CASSQDLSGKVEQYF
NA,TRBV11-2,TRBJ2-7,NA,TGTGCCAGCAGCTTAGTCGGGGGAAACTCCTACGAGCAGTACTTC,CASSLVGGNSYEQYF
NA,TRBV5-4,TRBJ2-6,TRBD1,TGTGCCAGCAGCCGCGCCGGACAGGGGGCGTACGGGGCCAACGTCCTGACTTTC,CASSRAGQGAYGANVLTF
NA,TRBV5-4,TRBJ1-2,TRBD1,TGTGCCAGCGGGTACCGGGACAGCGGCTACACCTTC,CASGYRDSGYTF
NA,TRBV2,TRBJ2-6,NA,TGTGCCAGCAGCCCTGACGGACTCTCTGGGGCCAACGTCCTGACTTTC,CASSPDGLSGANVLTF
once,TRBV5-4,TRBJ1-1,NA,TGTGCCAGCAGCTGGGGAACAGGGAACACTGAAGCTTTCTTT,CASSWGTGNTEAFF
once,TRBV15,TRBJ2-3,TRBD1,TGTGCCACCAGCAGGGGGACAGGGAGCACAGATACGCAGTATTTT,CATSRGTGSTDTQYF
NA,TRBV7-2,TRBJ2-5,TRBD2,TGTGCCAGCAGCTTTGGACTAGCGGAAGAGACCCAGTACTTC,CASSFGLAEETQYF
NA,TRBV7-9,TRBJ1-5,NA,TGTGCCAGCAGCTTATGGGGAGAGGGTACAAGCAATCAGCCCCAGCATTTT,CASSLWGEGTSNQPQHF
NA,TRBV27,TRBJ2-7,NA,TGTGCCAGCAGTAGGGGAACCTACGAGCAGTACTTC,CASSRGTYEQYF
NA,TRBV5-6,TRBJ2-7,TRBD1,TGTGCCAGCAGCTTGGTCGTCTCGGGACAGGGGAATTACGAGCAGTACTTC,CASSLVVSGQGNYEQYF
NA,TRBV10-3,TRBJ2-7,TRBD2,TGTGCCATCAGTGGAAACTTGCGGGGGGACGGGAGCCCCTACGAGCAGTACTTC,CAISGNLRGDGSPYEQYF
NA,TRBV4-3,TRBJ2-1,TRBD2,TGCGCCAGCAGCCAAGATCTCGGGCTAGCGGGACCCTACAATGAGCAGTTCTTC,CASSQDLGLAGPYNEQFF
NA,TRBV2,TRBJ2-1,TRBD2,TGTGCCAGCCTCGGAAGGGTAGCGGGAGGGCTGGTGTACAATGAGCAGTTCTTC,CASLGRVAGGLVYNEQFF
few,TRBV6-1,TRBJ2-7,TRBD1,TGTGCCAGCAGGAAAGACGGGACAGGGAGCGAGGAGCAGTACTTC,CASRKDGTGSEEQYF
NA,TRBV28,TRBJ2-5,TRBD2,TGTGCCAGCAGTTTGGGCCCCGGGACTAGCGGGCCGTACCAAGAGACCCAGTACTTC,CASSLGPGTSGPYQETQYF
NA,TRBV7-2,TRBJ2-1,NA,TGTGCCAGCAGCTTATGGTCGGGGGGCCAATACAATGAGCAGTTCTTC,CASSLWSGGQYNEQFF
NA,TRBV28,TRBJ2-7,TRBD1,TGTGCCAGCATCAACTCGGGACAGGGCTACGAGCAGTACTTC,CASINSGQGYEQYF
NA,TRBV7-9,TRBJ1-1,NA,TGTGCCAGCAGCTTACTCCCTAGTAGTTCAGCCAACACTGAAGCTTTCTTT,CASSLLPSSSANTEAFF
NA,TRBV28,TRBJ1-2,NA,TGTGCCAGCAGTTTACCATTGGCAGGGGCCATGGACTACACCTTC,CASSLPLAGAMDYTF
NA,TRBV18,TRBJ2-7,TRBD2,TGTGCCAGCTCACCTAGCGGGAGGGAGTCGGAGGCGCAGTACTTC,CASSPSGRESEAQYF
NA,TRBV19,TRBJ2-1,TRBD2,TGTGCCAGTTGGACTAGCCTTAGCAATGAGCAGTTCTTC,CASWTSLSNEQFF
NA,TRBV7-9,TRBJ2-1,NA,TGTGCCAGCACCCACTGGCGGGTAATAGAGCAGTTCTTC,CASTHWRVIEQFF
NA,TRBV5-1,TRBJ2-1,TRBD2,TGCGCCAGCAGCTTGTCGTCTAGCGGTTACTCCTACAATGAGCAGTTCTTC,CASSLSSSGYSYNEQFF
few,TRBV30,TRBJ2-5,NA,TGTGCCTGGAGTGATGGGGCAAAAGAGACCCAGTACTTC,CAWSDGAKETQYF
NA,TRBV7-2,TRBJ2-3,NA,TGTGCCAGCAGCCCACAAGAGGGAGTGGGAGATACGCAGTATTTT,CASSPQEGVGDTQYF
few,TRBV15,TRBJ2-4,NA,TGTGCCACCAGCGCGGTCAGGGGCCAGGGGATGGACATTCAGTACTTC,CATSAVRGQGMDIQYF
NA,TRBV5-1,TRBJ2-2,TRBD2,TGCGCCAGCAGCTTGATGGGGGGGTTCACCGGGGAGCTGTTTTTT,CASSLMGGFTGELFF
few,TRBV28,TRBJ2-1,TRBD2,TGTGCCAGCAGCGCACCCGGGGGAGGGCCGGGGAATGAGCAGTTCTTC,CASSAPGGGPGNEQFF
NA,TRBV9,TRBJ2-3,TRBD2,TGTGCCAGCAACCTAGCGGGAGAAACAGATACGCAGTATTTT,CASNLAGETDTQYF
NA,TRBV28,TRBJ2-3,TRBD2,TGTGCCAGCAGTAAGGCAGGTCTAGCGGAGGGAACAGATACGCAGTATTTT,CASSKAGLAEGTDTQYF
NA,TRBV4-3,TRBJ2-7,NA,TGCGCCAGCAGCCAAGATCAAAGGACAGCTCAGCAGTACTTC,CASSQDQRTAQQYF
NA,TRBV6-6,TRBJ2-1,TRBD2,TGTGCCAGCAAACTAGCGGATTCCTACAATGAGCAGTTCTTC,CASKLADSYNEQFF
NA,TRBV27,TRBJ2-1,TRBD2,TGTGCCAGCAGTTTATTGGGCGGGAGGTCCCACAATGAGCAGTTCTTC,CASSLLGGRSHNEQFF
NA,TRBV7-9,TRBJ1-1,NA,TGTGCCAGCAGCCCAACAAGGGGCAGGTACACTGAAGCTTTCTTT,CASSPTRGRYTEAFF
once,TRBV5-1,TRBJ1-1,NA,TGCGCCAGCAGCCCGACCCATGGGGGGGCCACTGAAGCTTTCTTT,CASSPTHGGATEAFF
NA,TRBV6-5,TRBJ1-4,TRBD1,TGTGCCAGCAGTTACACAGGGGGCACTAATGAAAAACTGTTTTTT,CASSYTGGTNEKLFF
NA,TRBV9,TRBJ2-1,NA,TGTGCCAGCAGCGTAGCTACTGGAGGGGTCTCCTACAATGAGCAGTTCTTC,CASSVATGGVSYNEQFF
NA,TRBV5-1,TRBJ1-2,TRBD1,TGCGCCAGCAGCTGGGGGACAGGGGGCCGAGATGGCTACACCTTC,CASSWGTGGRDGYTF
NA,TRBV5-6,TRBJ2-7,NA,TGTGCCAGCAGCTCTTCCGGGACACACTACGAGCAGTACTTC,CASSSSGTHYEQYF
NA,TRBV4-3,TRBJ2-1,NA,TGCGCCAGCAGCCAAGATGCAGGGGGGTCCTACAATGAGCAGTTCTTC,CASSQDAGGSYNEQFF
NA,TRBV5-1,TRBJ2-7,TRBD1,TGCGCCAGCAGGCTGAGTTGGACAGGGGCGTACAGGTCCGACGAGCAGTACTTC,CASRLSWTGAYRSDEQYF
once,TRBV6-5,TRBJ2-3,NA,TGTGCCAGCAGTTACAGGGTGGGAGGCGCGGATACGCAGTATTTT,CASSYRVGGADTQYF
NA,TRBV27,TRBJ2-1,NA,TGTGCCAGCAGTTTCGCGGGGTTCAGCTCCTACAATGAGCAGTTCTTC,CASSFAGFSSYNEQFF
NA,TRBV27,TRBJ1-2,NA,TGTGCCAGCAGTTTAGGCAGTTCCTATGGCTACACCTTC,CASSLGSSYGYTF
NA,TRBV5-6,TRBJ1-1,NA,TGTGCCAGCAGCGACAGACACGGCGGAGCTTTCTTT,CASSDRHGGAFF
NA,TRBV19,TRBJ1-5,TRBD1,TGTGCCAGTAGTATAGTGGGGGGACAGGGCAATCAGCCCCAGCATTTT,CASSIVGGQGNQPQHF
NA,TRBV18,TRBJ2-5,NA,TGTGCCAGCTCACCACCGTCCCGCCCAGGGGAGACCCAGTACTTC,CASSPPSRPGETQYF
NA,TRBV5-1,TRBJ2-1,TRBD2,TGCGCCAGCAGCCGATCCGGGACTAGCGGGATTAATGAGCAGTTCTTC,CASSRSGTSGINEQFF